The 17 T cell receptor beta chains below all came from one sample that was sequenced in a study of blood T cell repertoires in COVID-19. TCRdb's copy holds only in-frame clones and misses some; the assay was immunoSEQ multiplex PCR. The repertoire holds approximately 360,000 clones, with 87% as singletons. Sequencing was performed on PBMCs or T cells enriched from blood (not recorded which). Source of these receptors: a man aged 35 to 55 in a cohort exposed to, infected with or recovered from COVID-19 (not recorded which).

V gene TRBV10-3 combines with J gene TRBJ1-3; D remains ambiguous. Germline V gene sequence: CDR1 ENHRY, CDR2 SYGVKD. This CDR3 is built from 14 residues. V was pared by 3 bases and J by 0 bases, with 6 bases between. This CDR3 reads CAISDPYSGNTIYF. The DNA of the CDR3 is TGTGCCATCAGTGACCCGTACTCTGGAAACACCATATATTTT.

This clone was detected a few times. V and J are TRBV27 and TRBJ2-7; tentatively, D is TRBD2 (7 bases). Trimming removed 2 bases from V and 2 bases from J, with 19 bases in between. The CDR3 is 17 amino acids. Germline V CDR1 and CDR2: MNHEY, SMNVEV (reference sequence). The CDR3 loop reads CASSLRGGNSGTYEQYF. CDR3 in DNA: TGTGCCAGCAGTTTAAGGGGGGGCAATAGCGGCACCTACGAGCAGTACTTC.

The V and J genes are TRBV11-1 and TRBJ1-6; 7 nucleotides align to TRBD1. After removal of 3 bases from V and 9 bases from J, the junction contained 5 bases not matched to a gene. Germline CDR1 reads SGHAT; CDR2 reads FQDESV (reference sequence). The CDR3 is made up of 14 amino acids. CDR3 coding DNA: TGTGCCAGCAGCTTCAGCGACAGGGCTTCACCCCTCCACTTT. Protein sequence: CASSFSDRASPLHF.

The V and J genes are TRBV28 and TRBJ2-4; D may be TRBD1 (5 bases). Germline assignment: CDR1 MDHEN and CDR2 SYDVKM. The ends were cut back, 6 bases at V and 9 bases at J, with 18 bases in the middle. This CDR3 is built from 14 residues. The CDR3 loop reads CASRAWQGGSIQYF. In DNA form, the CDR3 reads TGTGCCAGCAGGGCTTGGCAGGGTGGAAGCATTCAGTACTTC.

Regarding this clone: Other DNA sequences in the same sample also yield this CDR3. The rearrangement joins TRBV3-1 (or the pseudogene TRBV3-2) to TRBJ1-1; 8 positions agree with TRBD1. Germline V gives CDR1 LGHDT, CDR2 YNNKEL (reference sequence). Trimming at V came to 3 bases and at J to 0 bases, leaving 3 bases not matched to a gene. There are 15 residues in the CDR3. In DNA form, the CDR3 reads TGTGCCAGCAGCCAGGGGACAGGCGTGAACACTGAAGCTTTCTTT. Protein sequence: CASSQGTGVNTEAFF.

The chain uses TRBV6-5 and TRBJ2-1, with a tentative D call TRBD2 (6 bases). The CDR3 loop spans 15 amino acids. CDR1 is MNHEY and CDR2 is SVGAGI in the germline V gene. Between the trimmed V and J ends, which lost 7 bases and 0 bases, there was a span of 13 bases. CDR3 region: CASTSGLSSYNEQFF. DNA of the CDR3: TGTGCCAGCACCTCGGGACTTAGCTCCTACAATGAGCAGTTCTTC.

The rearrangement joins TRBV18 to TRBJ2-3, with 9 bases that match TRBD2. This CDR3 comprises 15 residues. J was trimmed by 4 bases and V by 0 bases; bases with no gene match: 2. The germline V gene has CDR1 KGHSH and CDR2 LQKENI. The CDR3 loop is CASSPPSGSADTQYF. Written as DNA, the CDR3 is TGTGCCAGCTCACCACCTAGCGGGAGTGCAGATACGCAGTATTTT.

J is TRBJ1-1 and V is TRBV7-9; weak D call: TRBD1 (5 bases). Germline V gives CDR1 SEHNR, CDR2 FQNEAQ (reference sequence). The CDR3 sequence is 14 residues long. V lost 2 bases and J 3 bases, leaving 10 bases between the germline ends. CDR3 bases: TGTGCCAGCAGCTTAAGCGGGGCCGACACTGAAGCTTTCTTT. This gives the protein CASSLSGADTEAFF.

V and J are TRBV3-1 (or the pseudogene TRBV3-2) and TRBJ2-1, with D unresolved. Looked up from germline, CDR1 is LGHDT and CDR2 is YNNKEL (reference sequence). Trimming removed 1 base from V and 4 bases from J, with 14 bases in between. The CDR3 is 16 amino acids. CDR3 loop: CASSQGSSTVYNEQFF. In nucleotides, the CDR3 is TGTGCCAGCAGCCAAGGTTCCAGTACCGTTTACAATGAGCAGTTCTTC.

The CDR3 sequence is CASSLTSGSSGSTDTQYF. CDR3 DNA: TGTGCCAGCAGCTTGACTAGCGGGAGTTCGGGTAGCACAGATACGCAGTATTTT. The chain combines TRBV11-2 with TRBJ2-3; TRBD2 matches 12 bases. CDR3 length: 18 amino acids. Germline CDR1 reads SGHAT; CDR2 reads FQNNGV. The V gene end was trimmed by 3 bases and the J gene end by 0 bases; junction bases not matched to a gene: 7.

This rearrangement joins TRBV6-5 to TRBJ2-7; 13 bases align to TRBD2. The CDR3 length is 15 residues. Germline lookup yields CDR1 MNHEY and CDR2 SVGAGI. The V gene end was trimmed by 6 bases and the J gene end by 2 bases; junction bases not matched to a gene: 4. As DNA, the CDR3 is TGTGCCAGCAGGGGGACTAGCGGGACTACCTACGAGCAGTACTTC. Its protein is CASRGTSGTTYEQYF.

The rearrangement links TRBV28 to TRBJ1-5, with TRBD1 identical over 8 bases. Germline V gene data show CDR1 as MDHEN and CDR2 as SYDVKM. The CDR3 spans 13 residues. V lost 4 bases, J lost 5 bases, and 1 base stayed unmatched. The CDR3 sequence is CASSWTGYQPQHF. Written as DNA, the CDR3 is TGTGCCAGCAGTTGGACAGGGTATCAGCCCCAGCATTTT.

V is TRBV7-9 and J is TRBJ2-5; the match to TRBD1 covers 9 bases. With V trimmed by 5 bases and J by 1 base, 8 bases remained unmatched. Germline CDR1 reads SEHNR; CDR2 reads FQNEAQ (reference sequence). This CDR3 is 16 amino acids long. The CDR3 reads CASSLGQGIGQETQYF. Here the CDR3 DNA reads TGTGCCAGCAGCCTCGGACAGGGGATCGGCCAAGAGACCCAGTACTTC.

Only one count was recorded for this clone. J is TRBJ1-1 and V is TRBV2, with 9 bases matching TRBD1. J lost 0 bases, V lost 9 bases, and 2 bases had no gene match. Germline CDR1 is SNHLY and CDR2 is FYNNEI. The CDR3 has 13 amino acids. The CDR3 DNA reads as TGTGCCAGACAGGGGGCTGTGAACACTGAAGCTTTCTTT. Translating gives CARQGAVNTEAFF.

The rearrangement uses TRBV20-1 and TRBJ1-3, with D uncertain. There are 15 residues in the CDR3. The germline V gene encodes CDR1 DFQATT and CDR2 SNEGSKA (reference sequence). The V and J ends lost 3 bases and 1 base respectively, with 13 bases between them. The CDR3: CSASHLGGSGNTIYF. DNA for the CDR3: TGCAGTGCTAGTCACTTAGGAGGGTCTGGAAACACCATATATTTT.

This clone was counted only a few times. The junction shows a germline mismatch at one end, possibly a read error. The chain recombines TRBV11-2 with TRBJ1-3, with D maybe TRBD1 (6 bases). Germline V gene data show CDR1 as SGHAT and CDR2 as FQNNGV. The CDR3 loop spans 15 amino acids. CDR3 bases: TGTGCCAGCAGCTTAGACCCGAGTCCGACAGGCCTTACCGATTTT. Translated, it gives CASSLDPSPTGLTDF.

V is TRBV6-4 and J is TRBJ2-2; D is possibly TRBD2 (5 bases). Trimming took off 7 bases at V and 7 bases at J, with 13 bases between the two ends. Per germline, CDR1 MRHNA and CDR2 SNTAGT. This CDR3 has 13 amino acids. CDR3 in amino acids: CASTQEGFGELFF. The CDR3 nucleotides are TGTGCCAGCACGCAAGAGGGATTCGGGGAGCTGTTTTTT.